This TCR beta chain was sequenced during a study of shared clonotypes between healthy human individuals. General study points: Relative to their counterparts shared across all four donors, non-shared clonotypes exhibited diminished generation probabilities. Naive CD4 clonotypes overlapped across several donors at approximately 5.5%.

Concerning this clone itself: Its antigen is currently unknown.

TCRdb keeps only in-frame clones here, not all; method: immunoSEQ multiplex PCR. The sample yields 600,000 to 700,000 clones, 60% to 75% seen once. V was shortened by 7 bases and J by 2 bases, with 15 bases between the two germline ends. Germline V gene data show CDR1 as SQVTM and CDR2 as ANQGSEA. This CDR3 region has 14 residues. The chain employs TRBV29-1 and TRBJ2-1; TRBD1 might be the D (6 bases). This TCR came from a woman in her twenties or thirties in good health. The sequencing input was memory CD4+ T cells sorted from blood. Stated subset: CD45RA-negative fraction. CDR3 sequence (DNA): TGCAGCGCCGCTTTGGGGGCCGCCTACAATGAGCAGTTCTTC. This codes for CSAALGAAYNEQFF.